A selection of T cell receptor beta chains follows, all from one sample in a study of T cell clusters in autoimmune cytopenias. TCRdb re-called the multiplex PCR reads; every CDR3 protein appears as one record, without DNA. The specimen's table records under 7,500 distinct CDR3 sequences. Input material: peripheral blood. These receptors originate from a human donor with an autoimmune cytopenia or autoimmune hepatitis (not recorded which). Both conserved end residues are part of each CDR3. Not every row has a clone size; where given, it reads once, few, many or a size class.

j_gene,len,v_gene,abundance,CDR3aa
TRBJ1-2,13,TRBV30,NA,CAWSPGQGAGYTF
TRBJ1-5,16,TRBV19,NA,CASSIVGARGNQPQHF
TRBJ2-2,17,TRBV27,NA,CASSPYRTGPNTGELFF
TRBJ1-2,16,TRBV5-1,NA,CASSLVVQTQFYGYTF
TRBJ1-2,15,TRBV5-6,medium-sized,CASSLLGQGADGYTF
TRBJ2-5,13,TRBV6-5,medium-sized,CASSRFYQETQYF
TRBJ2-2,14,TRBV20-1,NA,CSASDSGLNGELFF
TRBJ1-6,16,TRBV21-1,NA,CASSNWVWGFNSPLHF
TRBJ1-4,14,TRBV7-9,NA,CASSSGQGNEKLFF
TRBJ2-7,15,TRBV6-1,NA,CASKGQKASSYEQYF
TRBJ2-5,16,TRBV5-6,NA,CASSLYGTSGKETQYF
TRBJ1-5,15,TRBV20-1,NA,CSARDRGGTNQPQHF
TRBJ1-3,16,TRBV19,medium-sized,CASSTGGPPSGNTIYF
TRBJ2-1,15,TRBV5-1,NA,CASREGLAGGYEQFF
TRBJ2-7,15,TRBV29-1,medium-sized,CSVSRAGGTIYEQYF
TRBJ1-2,13,TRBV25-1,NA,CASSFAGPYGYTF
TRBJ1-5,16,TRBV12-3/TRBV12-4,NA,CASSPGDKYSNQPQHF
TRBJ1-1,13,TRBV29-1,medium-sized,CSVVRGRNTEAFF
TRBJ2-1,15,TRBV6-5,medium-sized,CASSLTSGGYNEQFF
TRBJ1-1,14,TRBV5-1,NA,CASSFQGGGTEAFF
TRBJ1-6,14,TRBV6-5,medium-sized,CASRGQGYNSPLHF
TRBJ1-2,12,TRBV10-3,NA,CAISEEGGGYTF
TRBJ1-2,16,TRBV20-1,medium-sized,CSARGPLHSAGYGYTF
TRBJ2-3,17,TRBV12-3/TRBV12-4,NA,CASRPWDHRMLTDTQYF
TRBJ1-5,12,TRBV7-9,medium-sized,CASSLGTQPQHF
TRBJ1-4,16,TRBV5-1,NA,CASSLGYRGTNEKLFF
TRBJ1-5,14,TRBV6-5,medium-sized,CASSGGGGNQPQHF
TRBJ1-4,16,TRBV5-1,NA,CASSYGQGAPGEKLFF
TRBJ2-3,17,TRBV10-3,NA,CAISEQGVASGTDTQYF
TRBJ1-2,18,TRBV7-9,NA,CASSWGTGTGRLFSGYTF
TRBJ2-1,18,TRBV5-1,NA,CASSLDTRWASSYNEQFF
TRBJ1-5,15,TRBV30,medium-sized,CAWRGRTGENQPQHF
TRBJ2-4,16,TRBV20-1,NA,CSAAPSGVLAKNIQYF
TRBJ1-6,16,TRBV6-9,medium-sized,CASSYRQGGNNSPLHF
TRBJ1-1,14,TRBV10-3,NA,CAISAGQGNTEAFF
TRBJ1-2,17,TRBV12-3/TRBV12-4,NA,CASSPPPRPGSQWGYTF
TRBJ1-1,13,TRBV5-1,NA,CASRRDTLSEAFF